This TCR beta chain was obtained from a study of cytomegalovirus exposure and HLA in healthy donors. Study summary: In a previous analysis, some 120 million unique TCR beta sequences were found from 170 million or so T cells. Points from the study as a whole: The study designated 164 TCR beta chains cytomegalovirus-associated. Many donors shared some public TCRs, even though most TCR sequences were rare. An analysis that was carried out later associated 16,951 TCR beta sequences with HLA alleles at 0.05 false discovery rate.

Of note for this clone: Its specificity is unknown.

Both 60 Vbeta primers and 13 Jbeta primers went into the PCR. TCRdb keeps only in-frame clones here, not all; method: immunoSEQ multiplex PCR. The profile shows around 120,000 clones, around two thirds of them singletons. CDR1 is SEHNR, CDR2 FQNEAQ, per germline (reference sequence). Trimming took 4 bases from V and 1 from J, leaving 7 bases between them. CDR3 length equals 13 residues. The genes are TRBV7-9 and TRBJ1-1, with D uncertain. Sequencing was done on a sample of PBMCs. This TCR was recovered from a middle-aged man in good health and CMV-seropositive. The CDR3 loop is CASSSSGNTEAFF. The CDR3 bases are TGTGCCAGCAGCTCCAGTGGGAACACTGAAGCTTTCTTT.